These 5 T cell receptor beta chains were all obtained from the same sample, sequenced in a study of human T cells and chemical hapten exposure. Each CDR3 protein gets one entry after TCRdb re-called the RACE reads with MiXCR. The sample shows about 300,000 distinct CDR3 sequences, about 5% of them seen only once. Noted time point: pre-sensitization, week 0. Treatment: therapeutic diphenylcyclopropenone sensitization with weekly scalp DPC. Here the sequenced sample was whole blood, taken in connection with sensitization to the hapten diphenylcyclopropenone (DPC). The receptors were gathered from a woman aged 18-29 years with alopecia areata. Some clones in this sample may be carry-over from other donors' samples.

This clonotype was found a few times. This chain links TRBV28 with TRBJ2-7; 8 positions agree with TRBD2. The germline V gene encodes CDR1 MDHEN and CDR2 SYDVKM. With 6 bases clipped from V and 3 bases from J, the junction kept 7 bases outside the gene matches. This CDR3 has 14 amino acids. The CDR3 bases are TGTGCCAGCAGATTAGCGGGGCGCCTCTACGAGCAGTACTTC. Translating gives CASRLAGRLYEQYF.

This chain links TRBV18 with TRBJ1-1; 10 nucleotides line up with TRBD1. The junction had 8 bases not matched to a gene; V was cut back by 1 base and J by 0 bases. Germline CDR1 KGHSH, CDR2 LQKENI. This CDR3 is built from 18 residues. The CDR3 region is CASSPRGQGSSLNTEAFF. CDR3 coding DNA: TGTGCCAGCTCACCACGGGGACAGGGGAGCAGCCTGAACACTGAAGCTTTCTTT.

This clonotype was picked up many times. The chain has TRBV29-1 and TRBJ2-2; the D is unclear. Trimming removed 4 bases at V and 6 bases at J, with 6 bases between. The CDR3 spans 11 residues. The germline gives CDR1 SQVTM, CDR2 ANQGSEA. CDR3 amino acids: CSVVRAGELFF. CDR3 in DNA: TGCAGCGTTGTAAGGGCCGGGGAGCTGTTTTTT.

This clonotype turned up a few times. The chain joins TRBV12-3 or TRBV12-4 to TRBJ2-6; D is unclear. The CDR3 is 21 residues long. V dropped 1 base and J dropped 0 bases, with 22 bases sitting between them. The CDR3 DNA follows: TGTGCCAGCAGTTTAGAAATACAGCAACCTTGGAAAAGCTCTGGGGCCAACGTCCTGACTTTC. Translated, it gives CASSLEIQQPWKSSGANVLTF.

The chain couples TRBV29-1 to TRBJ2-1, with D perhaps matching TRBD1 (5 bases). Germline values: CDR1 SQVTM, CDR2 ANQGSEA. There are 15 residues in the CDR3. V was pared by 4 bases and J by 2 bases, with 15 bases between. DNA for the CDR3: TGCAGCGTTGTCCATCCGTACAGGACCTACAATGAGCAGTTCTTC. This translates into CSVVHPYRTYNEQFF.